The clone carrying this T cell receptor (beta chain) was detected many times. Ophthalmopathy was moderately-to-severely active, CAS at least 3, NOSPECS at least 4, lasting under 3 months. Diagnosis relied on clinical symptoms, serum thyroxine, TRAb, thyroid ultrasound and orbital computed tomography. The sample originates from a study of Graves' ophthalmopathy and Graves' hyperthyroidism. Amplification from RNA transcripts yielded the TCR beta CDR3 regions. RT-PCR with HTBI primers came first, then second-round multiplex PCR. In TCRdb, the multiplex PCR reads were re-called with MiXCR into one record per CDR3 protein. Of about 700,000 distinct CDR3 sequences in the sample, more than 40% were seen once. V lost 7 bases and J 2 bases, leaving 8 bases between the germline ends. This CDR3 has 12 residues. CDR1 and CDR2 (germline): LNHDA, SQIVND (reference sequence).

This receptor was taken from an adult man with Graves' ophthalmopathy. This sequence joins TRBV19 and TRBJ1-2; D uncertain. The sample was peripheral blood. CDR3 nucleotide sequence: TGTGCCAGTATTTCACAGAACTATGGCTACACCTTC. As protein: CASISQNYGYTF. Supplemented by reference TRBV19 and TRBJ1-2, the full variable domain reads DGGITQSPKYLFRKEGQNVTLSCEQNLNHDAMYWYRQDPGQGLRLIYYSQIVNDFQKGDIAEGYSVSREKKESFPLTVTSAQKNPTAFYLCASISQNYGYTFGSGTRLTVV.